This T cell receptor (beta chain) was profiled in a study of cytomegalovirus exposure and HLA in healthy donors. Study-wide results and caveats: Being productive about 87% or about 30% of the time was typical of most TCR beta V segments in an earlier analysis. Links to common viral pathogens appeared, in a later analysis, for several of the most significant clusters. Later analysis identified 17,000 or so TCR beta sequences associated with HLA alleles, using a false discovery rate threshold of 0.05.

PCR was performed using 60 Vbeta and 13 Jbeta primers. Sequenced by immunoSEQ multiplex PCR; TCRdb stores in-frame clones only, minus some. This sample has over 150,000 clones, with about 70% found just once. As to this clone: Its antigen is as yet unknown.

This CDR3 has 18 residues. Germline CDR1 MNHNS, CDR2 SASEGT. V lost 0 bases, J lost 1 base, and 18 bases lay in between. This TCR was recovered from a young woman in good health and CMV-seropositive. V usage is TRBV6-1 and J usage is TRBJ1-2, with TRBD1 as a possible D gene (5 bases). Specimen: PBMCs. The DNA for the CDR3 is TGTGCCAGCAGTGAAGCTCAACAGTTCTGGGGGGGTAACTATGGCTACACCTTC. As protein: CASSEAQQFWGGNYGYTF.